What follows is one T cell receptor (beta chain) and its context. These data originate in a study of blood T cell repertoires in COVID-19. On the study more broadly: Samples came from the United States, Italy and Spain, spanning acute and convalescent COVID-19. The cDNA or gDNA used as material had been derived from T cells, B-cell-depleted T cells, or PBMCs.

Source study methods: Counts of nucleated cells, estimated from reference gene primer amplification, were obtained. Sequencing used immunoSEQ multiplex PCR; TCRdb keeps in-frame clones, though not all of them. The V and J calls and the clone size are those of that table, but D and trimming were determined from the DNA. The table includes over 70,000 clones, 75% to 90% detected once. V was pared by 4 bases and J by 2 bases, with 18 bases between. Germline CDR1 and CDR2: MDHEN and SYDVKM. The CDR3 sequence is 17 residues long. The sequenced sample was peripheral blood. The chain carries TRBV28 and TRBJ1-5; D is undetermined. The TCR was taken from an elderly man with acute or convalescent COVID-19. CDR3 nucleotides: TGTGCCAGCAGTTCCGTGGCAGGCGATTATGGCAATCAGCCCCAGCATTTT. This encodes CASSSVAGDYGNQPQHF.